The clone carrying this TCR beta chain came up once. Its antigen is undetermined. During the collection period, no donor immune events like infections were recorded. Germline values: CDR1 MDHEN, CDR2 SYDVKM. The ends were cut back, 7 bases at V and 3 bases at J, with 16 bases in the middle. This CDR3 is built from 14 residues. The sample originates from a study of identifying expanded T cells in peripheral blood. Overall study findings and caveats: Across healthy donors, higher total template counts meant significantly greater roughly two-week count variance. Differentially abundant clones: around 1.1 between replicates, just under 17 at 2 to 3 weeks, 19 to 20 at four.

Sequencing was performed with immunoSEQ multiplex PCR; in TCRdb, only in-frame clones are kept and a portion is missing. The profile shows more than 85,000 clones, about 88% of them singletons. The source is a person aged 18 to 70 in good health. The V and J genes are TRBV28 and TRBJ2-7; D unresolved. The sample taken for sequencing was blood. CDR3 nucleotide sequence: TGTGCCAGCAAGAAAATGGGCAGCAACTACGAGCAGTACTTC. The encoded protein is CASKKMGSNYEQYF. Full variable domain (remainder filled in from reference TRBV28 and TRBJ2-7): DVKVTQSSRYLVKRTGEKVFLECVQDMDHENMFWYRQDPGLGLRLIYFSYDVKMKEKGDIPEGYSVSREKKERFSLILESASTNQTSMYLCASKKMGSNYEQYFGPGTRLTVT.